Following are 15 T cell receptor beta chains from one sample sequenced in a study of blood T cell repertoires in COVID-19. Measured with immunoSEQ multiplex PCR; TCRdb has only the in-frame clones, and not every one. Seen here are some 390,000 clones, 80% to 90% observed once, and the top ten hold 2% to 2.5%. Sequencing was carried out using peripheral blood. These TCRs come from a woman aged 60-75 years with COVID-19, enrolled during active disease.

The CDR3 DNA follows: TGTGCCTGGAGTGTCGGTGGGGGGTTAAGAGGCTACACCTTC. Translated, it gives CAWSVGGGLRGYTF. The chain employs TRBV30 and TRBJ1-2, with a weak D call TRBD1 (5 bases). Germline V gene sequence: CDR1 GTSNPN, CDR2 SVGIG (reference sequence). The length of the CDR3 is 14 residues. Trimming pared 0 bases from V and 8 bases from J, leaving 16 bases between.

The chain has TRBV7-8 and TRBJ2-7; 8 bases align to TRBD2. Unmatched junction bases numbered 5, after V lost 4 bases and J lost 3 bases. Germline V CDR1 and CDR2: SGHVS, FQNEAQ. The CDR3 sequence is 14 residues long. CDR3 DNA sequence: TGTGCCAGCAGCTCTGTAGCGGGAAGCTACGAGCAGTACTTC. Its translation: CASSSVAGSYEQYF.

Only one count was recorded for this clone. The rearrangement uses TRBV5-1 and TRBJ2-3; 8 bases match TRBD2. The V gene end was trimmed by 3 bases and the J gene end by 9 bases; junction bases not matched to a gene: 9. The CDR3 loop spans 14 amino acids. CDR1 is SGHRS, CDR2 YFSETQ, per germline. For the CDR3, the DNA is TGCGCCAGCAGCTCAGCGGGGGCAGCGGCAACGCAGTATTTT. Amino acid sequence: CASSSAGAAATQYF.

In the case of this clone: Other DNA sequences of this sample code for an identical CDR3. The chain links TRBV28 to TRBJ1-1; 7 bases agree with TRBD1. The CDR3 extends over 14 amino acids. The germline V gene has CDR1 MDHEN and CDR2 SYDVKM. V was clipped by 4 bases and J by 1 base; unmatched bases: 3. The CDR3 protein is CASSSGTANTEAFF. The CDR3 region has the DNA TGTGCCAGCAGTTCTGGGACAGCGAACACTGAAGCTTTCTTT. Full variable domain (outside the CDR3, taken from reference TRBV28 and TRBJ1-1): DVKVTQSSRYLVKRTGEKVFLECVQDMDHENMFWYRQDPGLGLRLIYFSYDVKMKEKGDIPEGYSVSREKKERFSLILESASTNQTSMYLCASSSGTANTEAFFGQGTRLTVV.

This clone was picked up one time. V gene TRBV3-1 (or the pseudogene TRBV3-2) combines with J gene TRBJ1-6; 7 bases map to TRBD1. Trimming took 2 bases from V and 9 from J; bases not matched to a gene: 13. Germline CDR1 is LGHDT and CDR2 is YNNKEL (reference sequence). CDR3 length: 17 amino acids. CDR3 nucleotide sequence: TGTGCCAGCAGCCAAATTACAACAGGGGCTAAGGGTTCACCCCTCCACTTT. It yields the protein CASSQITTGAKGSPLHF.

This clone was observed a handful of times. Other DNA sequences in this sample translate to the same CDR3. CDR3 protein: CASSAQGNTEAFF. The CDR3 DNA reads as TGTGCCAGCAGCGCCCAGGGGAACACTGAAGCTTTCTTT. The rearrangement links TRBV7-3 to TRBJ1-1; possibly TRBD1 for D (5 bases). CDR3 length equals 13 residues. CDR1 and CDR2 (germline): SGHTA, FQGTGA. Trimming removed 5 bases at V and 1 base at J, with 8 bases between.

This clone was counted between two and nine times. V usage is TRBV19 and J usage is TRBJ1-4, with TRBD1 matching over 7 bases. The CDR3 loop spans 15 amino acids. Germline loops: CDR1 LNHDA, CDR2 SQIVND (reference sequence). The V and J ends lost 6 bases and 7 bases, in that order; junction bases with no gene match: 11. CDR3 sequence: CASSSNRGKVEKLFF. The CDR3 DNA follows: TGTGCCAGTAGCTCAAACAGGGGAAAGGTTGAAAAACTGTTTTTT.

The V and J genes are TRBV6-5 and TRBJ1-2; TRBD1 matches 8 bases. V gave up 4 bases and J gave up 4 bases; unmatched junction bases: 11. The CDR3 consists of 16 residues. CDR1 and CDR2 from the germline V gene are MNHEY and SVGAGI. The DNA for the CDR3 is TGTGCCAGCAGTTCCGGACAGGGAAGGGCCATCTATGGCTACACCTTC. Protein sequence: CASSSGQGRAIYGYTF.

The chain combines TRBV24-1 with TRBJ2-3; maybe TRBD1 (5 bases). The length of the CDR3 is 17 residues. The germline V gene encodes CDR1 KGHDR and CDR2 SFDVKD. V was cut by 4 bases and J by 2 bases, with 18 bases left in between. The CDR3: CATSDPGPGRDTDTQYF. In DNA form, the CDR3 reads TGTGCCACCAGTGACCCAGGGCCGGGCCGAGACACAGATACGCAGTATTTT.

V is TRBV18 and J is TRBJ2-7; 10 positions agree with TRBD1. The germline V gene encodes CDR1 KGHSH and CDR2 LQKENI. This CDR3 comprises 15 residues. Losses at the gene ends were 3 bases for V and 4 bases for J; bases not matched to a gene: 6. For the CDR3, the DNA is TGTGCCAGCTCACCTATTCCGGGACAGGGGTACGAGCAGTACTTC. This translates into CASSPIPGQGYEQYF.

The chain links TRBV30 to TRBJ2-2, with a possible D match to TRBD1 (6 bases). From germline, CDR1 is GTSNPN and CDR2 SVGIG (reference sequence). Trimming took 4 bases from V and 6 from J, leaving 15 bases between them. The CDR3 has 14 residues. The chain's CDR3 is CAWIQGSSAGELFF. CDR3 DNA: TGTGCCTGGATACAGGGTTCGTCGGCCGGGGAGCTGTTTTTT.

V and J are TRBV18 and TRBJ2-3, with 7 bases lining up with TRBD2. The CDR3 sequence is 13 residues long. Germline V gene sequence: CDR1 KGHSH, CDR2 LQKENI. The V and J ends lost 3 bases and 6 bases, in that order; junction bases with no gene match: 3. Written as DNA, the CDR3 is TGTGCCAGCTCACCCACGCGGGGGGATACGCAGTATTTT. Its translation: CASSPTRGDTQYF.

The genes are TRBV5-1 and TRBJ1-1; no clear D gene. V was shortened by 1 base and J by 2 bases, with 12 bases between the two germline ends. This CDR3 comprises 15 residues. Germline loops: CDR1 SGHRS, CDR2 YFSETQ. The DNA of the CDR3 is TGCGCCAGCAGCTTGTTGTCTCGGGGAAACACTGAAGCTTTCTTT. This translates into CASSLLSRGNTEAFF.

This clone has only a few counts. V and J are TRBV6-5 and TRBJ1-5, with TRBD1 matching over 10 bases. Germline CDR1 MNHEY, CDR2 SVGAGI. The CDR3 runs to 15 residues. After removal of 7 bases from V and 7 bases from J, the junction contained 10 bases not matched to a gene. CDR3 nucleotide sequence: TGTGCCAGCAATGCCGGGACAGGGGCTTCGCAGCCCCAGCATTTT. It codes for CASNAGTGASQPQHF.

The V and J genes are TRBV7-3 and TRBJ2-7; D possibly corresponds to TRBD2 (6 bases). With 2 bases removed from V and 0 bases from J, the gap between germline ends came to 11 bases. The length of the CDR3 is 15 residues. Germline V gene sequence: CDR1 SGHTA, CDR2 FQGTGA. CDR3 bases: TGTGCCAGCAGCTTATTGGCGGGGAGCTCCTACGAGCAGTACTTC. This sequence encodes CASSLLAGSSYEQYF.